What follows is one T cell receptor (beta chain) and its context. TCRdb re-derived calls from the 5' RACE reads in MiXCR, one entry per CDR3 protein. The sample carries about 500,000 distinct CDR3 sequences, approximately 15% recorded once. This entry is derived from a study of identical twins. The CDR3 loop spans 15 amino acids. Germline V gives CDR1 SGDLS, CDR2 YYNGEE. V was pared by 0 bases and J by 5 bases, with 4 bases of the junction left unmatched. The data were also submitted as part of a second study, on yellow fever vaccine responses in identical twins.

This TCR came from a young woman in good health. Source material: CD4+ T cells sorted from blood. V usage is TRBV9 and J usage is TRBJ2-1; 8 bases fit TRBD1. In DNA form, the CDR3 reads TGTGCCAGCAGCGTAGAGGGACAGGCGAACAATGAGCAGTTCTTC. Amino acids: CASSVEGQANNEQFF.